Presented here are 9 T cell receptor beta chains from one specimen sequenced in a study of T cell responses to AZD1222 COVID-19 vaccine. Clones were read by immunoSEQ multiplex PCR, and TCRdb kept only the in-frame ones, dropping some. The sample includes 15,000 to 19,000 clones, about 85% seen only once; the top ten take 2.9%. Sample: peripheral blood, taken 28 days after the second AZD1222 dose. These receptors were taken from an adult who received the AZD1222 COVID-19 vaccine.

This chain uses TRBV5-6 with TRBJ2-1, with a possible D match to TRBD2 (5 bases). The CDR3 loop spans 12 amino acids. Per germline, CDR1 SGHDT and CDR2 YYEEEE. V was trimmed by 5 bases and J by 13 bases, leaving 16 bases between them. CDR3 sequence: CASRSGLTRQFF. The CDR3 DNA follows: TGTGCCAGCAGATCGGGTCTAACTAGACAGTTCTTC.

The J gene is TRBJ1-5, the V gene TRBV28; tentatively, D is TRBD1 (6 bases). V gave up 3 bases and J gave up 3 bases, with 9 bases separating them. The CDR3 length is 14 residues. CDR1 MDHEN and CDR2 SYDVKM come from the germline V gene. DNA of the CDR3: TGTGCCAGCAGTTTTTACAGGGCCAATCAGCCCCAGCATTTT. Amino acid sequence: CASSFYRANQPQHF.

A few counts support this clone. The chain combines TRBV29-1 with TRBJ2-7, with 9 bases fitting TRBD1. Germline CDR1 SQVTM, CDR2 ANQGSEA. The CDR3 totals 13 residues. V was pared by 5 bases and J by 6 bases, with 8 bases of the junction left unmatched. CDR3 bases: TGCAGCGTTACTCCGGGACAGGGTCCCGAGCAGTACTTC. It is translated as CSVTPGQGPEQYF.

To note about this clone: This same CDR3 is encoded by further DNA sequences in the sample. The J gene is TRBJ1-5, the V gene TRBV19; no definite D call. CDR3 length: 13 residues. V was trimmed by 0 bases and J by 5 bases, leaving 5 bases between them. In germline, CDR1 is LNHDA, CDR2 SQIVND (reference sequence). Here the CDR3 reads CASSIDRDQPQHF. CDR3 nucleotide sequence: TGTGCCAGTAGTATAGATCGGGATCAGCCCCAGCATTTT.

For the CDR3, the DNA is TGTGCCAGCAGGAGTGGGTCCTACGAGCAGTACTTC. This gives the protein CASRSGSYEQYF. The chain uses TRBV28 and TRBJ2-7, with no clear D. Looked up from germline, CDR1 is MDHEN and CDR2 is SYDVKM. The ends were cut back, 6 bases at V and 1 base at J, with 7 bases in the middle. The CDR3 has 12 residues.

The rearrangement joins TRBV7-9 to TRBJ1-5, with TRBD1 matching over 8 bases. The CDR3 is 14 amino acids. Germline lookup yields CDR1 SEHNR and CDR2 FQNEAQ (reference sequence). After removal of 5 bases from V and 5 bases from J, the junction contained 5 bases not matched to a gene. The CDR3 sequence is CASSDDRGDQPQHF. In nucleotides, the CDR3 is TGTGCCAGCAGCGACGACAGGGGCGATCAGCCCCAGCATTTT.

CDR3 in amino acids: CAISTGTENEKLFF. The CDR3 coding sequence is TGTGCCATCAGCACCGGGACCGAGAATGAAAAACTGTTTTTT. V usage is TRBV10-3 and J usage is TRBJ1-4; a weak D match, TRBD1 (5 bases). V lost 6 bases and J 5 bases, leaving 13 bases between the germline ends. Germline CDR1 ENHRY, CDR2 SYGVKD. CDR3 length equals 14 residues.

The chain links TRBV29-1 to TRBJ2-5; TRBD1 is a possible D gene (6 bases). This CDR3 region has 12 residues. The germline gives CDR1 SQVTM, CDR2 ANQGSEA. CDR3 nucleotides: TGCACCATACGGGACACTCAAGAGACCCAGTACTTC. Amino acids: CTIRDTQETQYF.

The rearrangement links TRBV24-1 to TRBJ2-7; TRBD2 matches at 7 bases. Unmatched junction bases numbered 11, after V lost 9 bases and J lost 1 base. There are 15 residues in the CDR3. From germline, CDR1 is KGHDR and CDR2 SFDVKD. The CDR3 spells CATSAASGLSYEQYF. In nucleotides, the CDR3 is TGTGCCACCTCCGCGGCTAGCGGACTTTCCTACGAGCAGTACTTC.